This entry describes one T cell receptor (beta chain). This entry is derived from a study of blood T cell repertoires in COVID-19. Measured with immunoSEQ multiplex PCR; TCRdb has only the in-frame clones, and not every one. The data hold 390,000 or so clones, with around 87% observed a single time. Recruitment covered roughly 24 US areas and drew participants whose ages spanned roughly 18 to 100 years. The V gene lost 3 bases and the J gene lost 0 bases, with 12 bases spanning the gap. Germline CDR1 reads KGHSH; CDR2 reads LQKENI. The CDR3 has 17 residues. The sequenced sample was PBMCs or T cells enriched from blood (not recorded which). The clonotype originates from a woman in her forties or fifties who had recovered from COVID-19. The chain joins TRBV18 to TRBJ1-6; D is ambiguous. The CDR3 is CASSPTPGSSYNSPLHF. The CDR3 bases are TGTGCCAGCTCACCTACCCCGGGGAGCTCCTATAATTCACCCCTCCACTTT.